A single sample gave rise to the 14 T cell receptor beta chains below, sequenced in a study of blood T cells in healthy people across ages (dated by TCRdb to the mid-2010s). The library was made by 5' RACE. The listed sequencing device is Illumina HiSeq 2500. A second PCR of about 7 to 12 cycles was performed with a sample-barcoded 5' primer and a J-beta primer mix. The public sequencing data were trimmed at Q25 with fastp and processed into clonotypes with MiXCR by TCRdb, which kept only in-frame beta chains. Rows are combined by CDR3 protein, so each entry shows the most common genes and DNA. The sample yields fewer than 600,000 distinct CDR3 sequences; about a quarter were counted once. The top ten hold 3% to 4% of the sample. In addition, the sample was reused for a study of T cells of mothers and their children.

Sequenced material: blood. These receptors all stem from a boy aged 2 to 10 in good health.

The count of this clonotype is one. This chain joins TRBV4-3 and TRBJ1-1; D unclear. Trimming removed 0 bases from V and 5 bases from J, with 16 bases in between. CDR1 is LGHNA and CDR2 is YSLEER in the germline V gene. CDR3 length: 16 residues. The CDR3 sequence is CASSQDVLEEGTEAFF. CDR3 in DNA: TGCGCCAGCAGCCAAGATGTATTGGAGGAAGGAACTGAAGCTTTCTTT.

This clonotype was recorded only once. This chain's CDR3 is CSVEVGGRGRAQHF. Written as DNA, the CDR3 is TGCAGCGTTGAGGTTGGGGGTAGGGGCCGGGCCCAGCATTTT. V gene TRBV29-1 combines with J gene TRBJ1-5, with a weak D call TRBD1 (5 bases). Germline V gene lookup returns CDR1 SQVTM and CDR2 ANQGSEA. Trimming pared 3 bases from V and 11 bases from J, leaving 20 bases between. CDR3 size: 14 residues.

V gene TRBV25-1 combines with J gene TRBJ1-4; weak D call: TRBD1 (5 bases). Trimming removed 3 bases from V and 7 bases from J, with 18 bases in between. This CDR3 is built from 16 residues. Germline CDR1 and CDR2: MGHDK and SYGVNS. Written as DNA, the CDR3 is TGTGCCAGCAGTGACCCCAGGGCAGGAATGAGTGAAAAACTGTTTTTT. This encodes CASSDPRAGMSEKLFF.

This clonotype was detected only a few times. The germline gene is not matched at one end of the junction; a read error may be the cause. The chain recombines TRBV14 with TRBJ2-5, with 9 bases matching TRBD2. The DNA end favors TRBJ2-1, so the J call may be wrong. Germline CDR1 reads SGHDN; CDR2 reads FVKESK. CDR3 size: 14 residues. CDR3 amino acids: CASNQLAGDHEQFF. CDR3 in DNA: TGTGCCAGCAACCAATTAGCGGGAGATCATGAGCAGTTCTTC.

This clonotype appeared a few times. V is TRBV6-2 or TRBV6-3 and J is TRBJ2-2; D gene ambiguous. V was pared by 6 bases and J by 3 bases, with 8 bases between. The germline V gene has CDR1 MNHEY and CDR2 SVGEGT. This CDR3 contains 13 residues. The CDR3 loop reads CASSRTYTGELFF. The CDR3 coding sequence is TGTGCCAGCAGCAGGACCTACACCGGGGAGCTGTTTTTT.

The chain has TRBV2 and TRBJ2-2, with D perhaps TRBD2 (6 bases). Between the trimmed V and J ends, which lost 3 bases and 0 bases, there was a span of 14 bases. In germline, CDR1 is SNHLY, CDR2 FYNNEI. The CDR3 runs to 17 residues. CDR3 nucleotide sequence: TGTGCCAGCAGTGAGGAGGGACGCCGGACGAACACCGGGGAGCTGTTTTTT. It translates to CASSEEGRRTNTGELFF.

The J gene is TRBJ2-7, the V gene TRBV6-5; D may be TRBD1 (5 bases). The germline V gene encodes CDR1 MNHEY and CDR2 SVGAGI. Deletions cut 7 bases from V and 0 bases from J, with 16 bases between. The CDR3 spans 15 residues. The CDR3 DNA follows: TGTGCCAGCAAGGTTGGAACAGGAAGCTCCTACGAGCAGTACTTC. This codes for CASKVGTGSSYEQYF.

The chain combines TRBV3-1 with TRBJ2-5; 9 nucleotides align to TRBD2. The J call may be faulty, since TRBJ2-7 better matches the DNA end. CDR1 and CDR2 (germline): LGHDT, YNNKEL (reference sequence). The length of the CDR3 is 15 residues. The CDR3 spells CASSAVAGVTYEQYF. The CDR3 DNA is TGTGCCAGCAGCGCCGTAGCGGGAGTAACCTACGAGCAGTACTTC.

This clonotype came up a few times. A read error may account for a junction end that differs from germline. CDR3 sequence reads: CANSQDTSGGDFSTDTQYF. CDR3 DNA sequence: TGCGCCAACAGCCAAGACACTAGCGGCGGCGACTTTAGCACAGATACGCAGTATTTT. The chain has TRBV4-3 and TRBJ2-3, with 8 positions matching TRBD2. This CDR3 region has 19 residues. Germline CDR1 and CDR2: LGHNA and YSLEER.

This clonotype came up a few times. This CDR3 is CSVKQGTGEKLFF. The CDR3, as DNA: TGCAGCGTTAAACAGGGGACTGGTGAAAAACTGTTTTTT. The V call is TRBV29-1, the J call TRBJ1-4; the match to TRBD1 covers 7 bases. With V trimmed by 5 bases and J by 7 bases, 7 bases remained unmatched. The CDR3 spans 13 residues. Germline CDR1 and CDR2: SQVTM and ANQGSEA.

The chain carries TRBV6-2 or TRBV6-3 and TRBJ2-5, with 8 bases that match TRBD2. The assigned J gene may be wrong: the sequence end matches TRBJ2-7 better. From germline, CDR1 is MNHEY and CDR2 SVGEGT. This CDR3 has 17 residues. The DNA for the CDR3 is TGTGCCAGCAGTCCTAGATACGGACTAGCTCAATCCTACGAGCAGTACTTC. Amino acids: CASSPRYGLAQSYEQYF.

This clonotype came up a few times. The chain links TRBV3-1 to TRBJ1-5; TRBD1 matches 7 bases. CDR1 is LGHDT and CDR2 is YNNKEL in the germline V gene (reference sequence). The CDR3 covers 16 residues. Losses at the gene ends were 0 bases for V and 7 bases for J; bases not matched to a gene: 9. Written as DNA, the CDR3 is TGTGCCAGCAGCCAAGATTTCGGAGGGGGCGAACAGCCCCAGCATTTT. This gives the protein CASSQDFGGGEQPQHF.

This clonotype occurred a few times. This chain connects TRBV11-2 to TRBJ1-1; no firm D call. The CDR3 has 14 residues. V shed 0 bases and J shed 3 bases, with 8 bases lying between them. In germline, CDR1 is SGHAT, CDR2 FQNNGV. DNA for the CDR3: TGTGCCAGCAGCTTAGAGGTGACGTACACTGAAGCTTTCTTT. Its protein product is CASSLEVTYTEAFF.

The V gene is TRBV20-1, the J gene TRBJ2-4; D is perhaps TRBD2 (5 bases). The germline gives CDR1 DFQATT, CDR2 SNEGSKA (reference sequence). The CDR3 is 14 residues long. Trimming removed 6 bases at V and 1 base at J, with 13 bases between. Written as DNA, the CDR3 is TGCAGTGCAGTGTCTCGAGGGGCCAAAAACATTCAGTACTTC. Its protein product is CSAVSRGAKNIQYF.